Shown below are 32 T cell receptor beta chains from a single sample sequenced in a study of T cell repertoires in cytomegalovirus infection. Via MiXCR, TCRdb re-called the reads, giving one row per CDR3 protein. The data show more than 650,000 distinct CDR3 sequences, 35% to 40% seen once. Sequenced input: PBMCs. All receptors derive from a human donor in good health (CMV status not recorded). Some clones in this sample may be carry-over from other donors' samples.

This clonotype was observed a few times. A much larger clone sits a single nucleotide away, making a read error possible. This chain connects TRBV7-6 to TRBJ2-7; 10 nucleotides agree with TRBD2. CDR1 is SGHVS, CDR2 FNYEAQ, per germline. J gave up 0 bases and V 5 bases, and 4 bases lay outside the gene matches. The CDR3 has 15 residues. CDR3 bases: TGTGCCAGCAGCCCGACTAGCGGGTGCTCCTACGAGCAGTACTTC. The encoded protein is CASSPTSGCSYEQYF.

The chain couples TRBV9 to TRBJ1-4; no definite D call. Trimming took 2 bases from V and 3 from J, leaving 11 bases between them. CDR1 SGDLS and CDR2 YYNGEE come from the germline V gene. The length of the CDR3 is 15 residues. CDR3 DNA sequence: TGTGCCAGCAGCGTTGGAGTTCCAGCTAATGAAAAACTGTTTTTT. Protein product: CASSVGVPANEKLFF.

This clonotype was detected only a few times. J is TRBJ2-7 and V is TRBV4-1; the match to TRBD1 covers 7 bases. The CDR3 is 14 amino acids. Germline CDR1 MGHRA, CDR2 YSYEKL. Germline trimming cut 4 bases from V and 2 bases from J; bases unmatched to any gene: 5. CDR3 in DNA: TGCGCCAGCAGCCCCATCGGGACAGCCTACGAGCAGTACTTC. Translated, it gives CASSPIGTAYEQYF.

The rearrangement links TRBV27 to TRBJ2-7; 9 positions match TRBD1. This CDR3 is built from 14 residues. V was clipped by 10 bases and J by 5 bases; unmatched bases: 12. Germline assignment: CDR1 MNHEY and CDR2 SMNVEV (reference sequence). The CDR3 is CATGRGDRVNEQYF. For the CDR3, the DNA is TGTGCCACCGGACGGGGGGACAGGGTCAACGAGCAGTACTTC.

In its sample, this clonotype was seen once. The chain has TRBV7-6 and TRBJ2-3; 10 positions agree with TRBD2. J was trimmed by 5 bases and V by 5 bases; bases with no gene match: 13. This CDR3 has 17 residues. In germline, CDR1 is SGHVS, CDR2 FNYEAQ. CDR3 nucleotides: TGTGCCAGCAGCCCAACCCTGGCTAGCGGGAGTGAAGATACGCAGTATTTT. Amino acids: CASSPTLASGSEDTQYF.

This clonotype has just a few counts. The chain's CDR3 is CASSLAGGQFF. The CDR3 DNA sequence: TGTGCCAGCAGCTTAGCGGGGGGGCAGTTCTTC. The chain employs TRBV11-2 and TRBJ2-1; 7 nucleotides align to TRBD2. J lost 12 bases, V lost 1 base, and 0 bases had no gene match. The germline V gene encodes CDR1 SGHAT and CDR2 FQNNGV. The CDR3 has 11 amino acids.

The chain is built from TRBV6-5 and TRBJ1-3; 7 bases map to TRBD1. CDR3 length equals 16 residues. Germline V gives CDR1 MNHEY, CDR2 SVGAGI. The trim removed 0 bases at V and 2 bases at J, leaving 4 bases unmatched. As DNA, the CDR3 is TGTGCCAGCAGTTACTCGGCGACAGGGCCTGGAAACACCATATATTTT. Translation: CASSYSATGPGNTIYF.

The genes are TRBV6-5 and TRBJ2-3, with a possible D match to TRBD2 (5 bases). The CDR3 consists of 16 residues. CDR1 MNHEY and CDR2 SVGAGI come from the germline V gene. Trimming took 4 bases from V and 0 from J, leaving 14 bases between them. The CDR3, as DNA: TGTGCCAGCAGTTCCCTTCCGGGGTCTAGCACAGATACGCAGTATTTT. Translating it yields CASSSLPGSSTDTQYF.

In the case of this clonotype: A much larger clonotype is one base distant, so this may be a read error. The chain joins TRBV7-2 to TRBJ2-7; maybe TRBD2 (6 bases). CDR1 SGHTA and CDR2 FQGNSA come from the germline V gene. The CDR3 contains 15 residues. V dropped 6 bases and J dropped 0 bases, with 15 bases sitting between them. CDR3 region: CASRLLALSSYEQYF. The CDR3 DNA follows: TGTGCCAGCAGGCTTCTAGCGTTAAGCTCCTACGAGCAGTACTTC.

At least ten counts were recorded for this clonotype. The genes are TRBV7-2 and TRBJ2-2; D is possibly TRBD1 or TRBD2 (6 bases each). V lost 1 base, J lost 2 bases, and 11 bases lay in between. This CDR3 is built from 16 residues. Germline values: CDR1 SGHTA, CDR2 FQGNSA. DNA for the CDR3: TGTGCCAGCAGCTTAGGCGGGACACTAAACACCGGGGAGCTGTTTTTT. This encodes CASSLGGTLNTGELFF. Combining the CDR3 with reference TRBV7-2 and TRBJ2-2 gives the whole variable domain GAGVSQSPSNKVTEKGKDVELRCDPISGHTALYWYRQSLGQGLEFLIYFQGNSAPDKSGLPSDRFSAERTGGSVSTLTIQRTQQEDSAVYLCASSLGGTLNTGELFFGEGSRLTVL.

About this clonotype: At one of its ends the junction is not consistent with the germline gene, which may arise from a read error. This rearrangement joins TRBV6-5 to TRBJ2-1; D might be TRBD2 (5 bases). The V gene's germline CDR1 is MNHEY and CDR2 SVGAGI. The CDR3 has 15 residues. The CDR3 bases are TGTTCCAGCAGTTACGAGGGTCGGGATTACAATGAGCAGTTCTTC. Residues: CSSSYEGRDYNEQFF.

The CDR3 DNA follows: TGTGCCAGCAGTTTAATAAGTGTCTGGCCTAGCGGGATGACGGACCTAAACACCGGGGAGCTGTTTTTT. It translates to CASSLISVWPSGMTDLNTGELFF. V is TRBV12-3 or TRBV12-4 and J is TRBJ2-2, with TRBD2 matching over 9 bases. V gave up 2 bases and J gave up 2 bases; unmatched junction bases: 24. The CDR3 extends over 23 amino acids.

J is TRBJ2-5 and V is TRBV29-1; no firm D call. V gave up 5 bases and J gave up 0 bases, with 7 bases separating them. The CDR3 is 12 residues long. Germline V lookup: CDR1 SQVTM, CDR2 ANQGSEA. This CDR3 is CSVNPHQETQYF. CDR3 in DNA: TGCAGCGTTAACCCCCACCAAGAGACCCAGTACTTC.

As for this clonotype: This may be a read error: a much more frequent sequence differs by one nucleotide. This chain joins TRBV7-2 and TRBJ1-2; no clear D. Germline CDR1 SGHTA, CDR2 FQGNSA. V was shortened by 8 bases and J by 2 bases, with 12 bases between the two germline ends. The CDR3 runs 13 residues. The CDR3 is CASRPVQNYGYTF. CDR3 nucleotides: TGTGCCAGCCGCCCGGTCCAAAACTATGGCTACACCTTC.

The chain joins TRBV19 to TRBJ2-1; TRBD1 aligns across 8 bases. There are 16 residues in the CDR3. After removal of 5 bases from V and 5 bases from J, the junction contained 11 bases not matched to a gene. Per the germline V gene, CDR1 is LNHDA and CDR2 is SQIVND (reference sequence). CDR3 sequence: CASSGRLGQGDNEQFF. The CDR3 DNA reads TGTGCCAGTAGTGGCCGACTCGGACAGGGTGACAATGAGCAGTTCTTC.

At least ten counts were recorded for this clonotype. The rearrangement uses TRBV2 and TRBJ2-7, with a tentative D call TRBD2 (5 bases). The CDR3 loop spans 13 amino acids. V lost 6 bases and J lost 4, with 13 bases in between. Germline CDR1 and CDR2: SNHLY and FYNNEI. For the CDR3, the DNA is TGTGCCAGCAGCCAGACCCCGGGATACGAGCAGTACTTC. Translation: CASSQTPGYEQYF.

The V gene is TRBV6-1, the J gene TRBJ1-2, with D possibly being TRBD1 (5 bases). V lost 10 bases, J lost 3 bases, and 18 bases lay in between. CDR1 is MNHNS, CDR2 SASEGT, per germline. The CDR3 spans 14 residues. The DNA for the CDR3 is TGTGCCACCAAAACGACAGCGGGGGACTATGGCTACACCTTC. Amino acid sequence: CATKTTAGDYGYTF.

A word on this clonotype: Relative to the germline gene, one junction end is altered; a read error may explain this. This chain connects TRBV4-1 to TRBJ2-3; D might be TRBD1 or TRBD2, each matching 5 bases. The CDR3 runs 18 residues. Germline CDR1 MGHRA, CDR2 YSYEKL. CDR3 sequence: CASRQDKYPGPFTDTQYF. For the CDR3, the DNA is TGCGCCAGCAGGCAAGATAAATACCCGGGACCCTTCACAGATACGCAGTATTTT.

This chain links TRBV12-3 or TRBV12-4 with TRBJ2-7, with 10 bases matching TRBD2. The CDR3 is 15 residues long. V was pared by 5 bases and J by 2 bases, with 6 bases of the junction left unmatched. The CDR3: CASSKGLADPYEQYF. Here the CDR3 DNA reads TGTGCCAGCAGTAAAGGACTAGCGGATCCCTACGAGCAGTACTTC.

This clonotype was seen a single time. The chain links TRBV7-1 to TRBJ1-1; 7 nucleotides agree with TRBD1. TRBV7-1 is recorded as an ORF, its role being uncertain. CDR3 length equals 16 residues. The J segment lost 1 base and the V segment lost 5 bases, leaving 10 bases of the junction unmatched. CDR3 DNA sequence: TGTGCCAGCAGCCCTCGACAGGGTCAAACGAACACTGAAGCTTTCTTT. Translation gives CASSPRQGQTNTEAFF.

A note on this clonotype: One end of the junction does not line up with germline, which may come from a read error. V is TRBV5-6 and J is TRBJ1-3, with D possibly being TRBD1 (5 bases). This CDR3 region has 14 residues. Looked up from germline, CDR1 is SGHDT and CDR2 is YYEEEE. DNA for the CDR3: TGTGCCAGCAGCTCTGGGGGGTCTGGAAACCCCATATATTTT. Its protein is CASSSGGSGNPIYF.

Turning to this clonotype: A read error may account for a junction end that differs from germline. This chain uses TRBV28 with TRBJ2-7, with D perhaps matching TRBD2 (5 bases). CDR3 length: 15 residues. Germline V gene lookup returns CDR1 MDHEN and CDR2 SYDVKM. This chain's CDR3 is CASRPGVIDSYAQYF. CDR3 in DNA: TGTGCCAGCCGACCCGGGGTTATTGACTCCTACGCGCAGTACTTC.

The chain couples TRBV2 to TRBJ2-7; TRBD2 might be the D (5 bases). Per germline, CDR1 SNHLY and CDR2 FYNNEI. This CDR3 region has 11 residues. Trimming removed 5 bases at V and 12 bases at J, with 14 bases between. DNA for the CDR3: TGTGCCAGCAGTCCCGGCCGAGGGTCGTACTTC. It encodes CASSPGRGSYF.

In its sample, this clonotype was seen a few times. The chain uses TRBV7-9 and TRBJ2-3; TRBD1 matches at 9 bases. This CDR3 spans 16 amino acids. Germline CDR1 and CDR2: SEHNR and FQNEAQ (reference sequence). Germline trimming cut 5 bases from V and 6 bases from J; bases unmatched to any gene: 12. CDR3 region: CASSPQLGQGGDTQYF. The CDR3 DNA reads as TGTGCCAGCAGCCCCCAACTGGGACAGGGCGGGGATACGCAGTATTTT.

This clonotype showed up just a few times. The genes are TRBV6-1 and TRBJ2-1; D is unresolved. The V end lost 0 bases, the J end lost 0 bases, and 15 bases lay between the germline ends. The germline CDR1 and CDR2 sequences are MNHNS and SASEGT. The CDR3 spans 18 residues. CDR3 loop: CASSEARRALSSYNEQFF. The CDR3 DNA is TGTGCCAGCAGTGAAGCGCGTAGGGCCCTTAGCTCCTACAATGAGCAGTTCTTC.

This clonotype was seen more than once but under ten times. The chain recombines TRBV27 with TRBJ2-1, with 7 nucleotides matching TRBD1. Germline trimming cut 3 bases from V and 5 bases from J; bases unmatched to any gene: 4. This CDR3 spans 14 amino acids. In germline, CDR1 is MNHEY, CDR2 SMNVEV (reference sequence). CDR3 DNA sequence: TGTGCCAGCAGTTTGGGACAGCGAAACAATGAGCAGTTCTTC. Its protein is CASSLGQRNNEQFF.

With regard to this clonotype: A much larger clone lies one base from this, so it may be a read error. The rearrangement joins TRBV19 to TRBJ1-1; D unresolved. With 7 bases removed from V and 5 bases from J, the gap between germline ends came to 11 bases. Germline CDR1 and CDR2: LNHDA and SQIVND (reference sequence). The CDR3 covers 12 residues. The CDR3 sequence: CASTQRGTEAFF. CDR3 DNA sequence: TGTGCCAGTACCCAGCGTGGGACTGAAGCTTTCTTT.

This clonotype was detected ten times or more. The chain combines TRBV5-6 with TRBJ2-1; unclear D gene. V was pared by 2 bases and J by 9 bases, with 6 bases between. CDR3 size: 11 residues. Germline CDR1 SGHDT, CDR2 YYEEEE. CDR3 coding DNA: TGTGCCAGCAGCTTAGTGGGTGAGCAGTTCTTC. This translates into CASSLVGEQFF.

The chain has TRBV7-3 and TRBJ1-2; the D gene is possibly TRBD1 (6 bases). V was shortened by 5 bases and J by 7 bases, with 14 bases between the two germline ends. The CDR3 totals 13 residues. Germline-derived CDR1 and CDR2 are SGHTA and FQGTGA. CDR3 sequence (DNA): TGTGCCAGCAGCATACAGGGAGGTGGTGGCTACACCTTC. It codes for CASSIQGGGGYTF. The full variable domain, its missing parts supplied by reference TRBV7-3 and TRBJ1-2, is GAGVSQTPSNKVTEKGKYVELRCDPISGHTALYWYRQSLGQGPEFLIYFQGTGAADDSGLPNDRFFAVRPEGSVSTLKIQRTERGDSAVYLCASSIQGGGGYTFGSGTRLTVV.

The rearrangement links TRBV4-2 to TRBJ1-3, with D tentatively TRBD1 (6 bases). The germline gives CDR1 LGHNA, CDR2 YNFKEQ. V was shortened by 0 bases and J by 1 base, with 13 bases between the two germline ends. This CDR3 has 17 residues. CDR3 protein: CASSQDSGGRSGNTIYF. CDR3 DNA: TGTGCCAGCAGCCAAGATTCGGGGGGCAGGTCTGGAAACACCATATATTTT.

The sample holds a few counts of this clonotype. The genes are TRBV10-3 and TRBJ1-3; D uncertain. Trimming stripped 3 bases from V and 0 bases from J, with 12 bases between. The CDR3 consists of 16 residues. Germline loops: CDR1 ENHRY, CDR2 SYGVKD. CDR3 region: CAISDLIRRSGNTIYF. DNA for the CDR3: TGTGCCATCAGTGACCTTATCAGACGCTCTGGAAACACCATATATTTT.

This clonotype was recorded a few times. The chain employs TRBV7-9 and TRBJ2-2, with D hard to call. Germline values: CDR1 SEHNR, CDR2 FQNEAQ (reference sequence). The CDR3 sequence is 14 residues long. Trimming took off 3 bases at V and 0 bases at J, with 5 bases between the two ends. In nucleotides, the CDR3 is TGTGCCAGCAGCTTGACATCGAACACCGGGGAGCTGTTTTTT. This encodes CASSLTSNTGELFF.